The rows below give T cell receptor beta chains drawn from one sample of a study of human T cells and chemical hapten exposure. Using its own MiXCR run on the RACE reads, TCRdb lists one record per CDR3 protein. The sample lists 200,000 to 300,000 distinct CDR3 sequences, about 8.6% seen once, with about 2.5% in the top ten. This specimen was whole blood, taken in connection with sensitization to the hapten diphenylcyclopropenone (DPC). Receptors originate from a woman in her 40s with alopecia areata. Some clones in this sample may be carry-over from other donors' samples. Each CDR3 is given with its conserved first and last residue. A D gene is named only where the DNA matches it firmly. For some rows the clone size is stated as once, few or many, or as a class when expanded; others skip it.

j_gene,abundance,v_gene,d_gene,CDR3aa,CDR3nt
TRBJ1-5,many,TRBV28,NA,CASSGQFEGQPQHF,TGTGCCAGCAGTGGACAGTTCGAGGGGCAGCCCCAGCATTTT
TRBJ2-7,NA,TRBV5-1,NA,CASSLAGPSEGYEQYF,TGCGCCAGCAGCTTGGCCGGCCCGTCCGAGGGCTACGAGCAGTACTTC
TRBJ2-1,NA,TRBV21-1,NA,CASSKALAGGPGSYNEQFF,TGTGCCAGCAGCAAAGCACTAGCGGGAGGGCCGGGATCCTACAATGAGCAGTTCTTC
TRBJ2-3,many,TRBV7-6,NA,CASSFAEATDTQYF,TGTGCCAGCAGCTTCGCCGAGGCGACAGATACGCAGTATTTT
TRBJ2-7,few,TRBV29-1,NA,CSVVVRSDLYEQYF,TGCAGCGTCGTAGTAAGGTCAGACCTCTACGAGCAGTACTTC
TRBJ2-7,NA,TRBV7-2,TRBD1,CASSIGQANEQYF,TGTGCCAGCAGTATCGGACAGGCCAACGAGCAGTACTTC
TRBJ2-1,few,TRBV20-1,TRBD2,CSASRTSGPNEQFF,TGCAGTGCTAGCAGGACTAGCGGACCAAATGAGCAGTTCTTC
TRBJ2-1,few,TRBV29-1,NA,CSVSMTVYNEQFF,TGCAGCGTCTCAATGACGGTATACAATGAGCAGTTCTTC
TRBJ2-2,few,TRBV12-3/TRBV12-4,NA,CASSLGFNGELFF,TGTGCCAGCAGTTTAGGGTTCAACGGGGAGCTGTTTTTT
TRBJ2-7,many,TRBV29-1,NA,CSVGTREQYF,TGCAGCGTTGGCACGCGGGAGCAGTACTTC
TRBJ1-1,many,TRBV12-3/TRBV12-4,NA,CASTLGANTEAFF,TGTGCCAGCACCCTAGGGGCGAACACTGAAGCTTTCTTT
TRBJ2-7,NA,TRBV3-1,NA,CASSRTEGQQYF,TGTGCCAGCAGCCGGACTGAGGGACAGCAGTACTTC
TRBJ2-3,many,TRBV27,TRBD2,CASRWTSPSTDTQYF,TGTGCCAGCAGGTGGACTAGTCCTAGCACAGATACGCAGTATTTT
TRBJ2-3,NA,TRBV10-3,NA,CAITPMVGAIDTQYF,TGTGCCATCACCCCCATGGTGGGAGCGATAGATACGCAGTATTTT
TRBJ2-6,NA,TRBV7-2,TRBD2,CASSLAGGPIGANVLTF,TGTGCCAGCAGCTTAGCGGGAGGGCCAATCGGGGCCAACGTCCTGACTTTC
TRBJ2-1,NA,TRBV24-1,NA,CATSDGGEYEQFF,TGTGCCACCAGTGACGGAGGGGAGTATGAGCAGTTCTTC
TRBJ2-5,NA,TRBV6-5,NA,CASRPPGAAYQETQYF,TGTGCCAGCAGACCCCCCGGGGCGGCGTACCAAGAGACCCAGTACTTC
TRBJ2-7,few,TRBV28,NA,CASFQTASSYEQYF,TGTGCCAGCTTCCAGACTGCTAGCTCCTACGAGCAGTACTTC
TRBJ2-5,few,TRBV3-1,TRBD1,CASSQPPGQVYF,TGTGCCAGCAGCCAGCCACCGGGACAGGTTTACTTC
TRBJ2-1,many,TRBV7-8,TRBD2,CASSFSSGRNYNEQFF,TGTGCCAGCAGTTTCTCTAGCGGGAGAAACTACAATGAGCAGTTCTTC
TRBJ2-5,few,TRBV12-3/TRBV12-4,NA,CASSFFGSAETQYF,TGTGCCAGCAGTTTTTTCGGAAGCGCGGAGACCCAGTACTTC
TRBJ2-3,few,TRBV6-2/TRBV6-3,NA,CASSYVSPDTQYF,TGTGCCAGCAGTTACGTGAGTCCAGATACGCAGTATTTT
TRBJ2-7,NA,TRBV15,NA,CATSRAGSGLFEQYF,TGTGCCACCAGCAGAGCGGGGAGCGGCCTCTTCGAGCAGTACTTC
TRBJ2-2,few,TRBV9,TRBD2,CASSVGRASGTGELFF,TGTGCCAGCAGCGTAGGCCGGGCTAGCGGGACCGGGGAGCTGTTTTTT
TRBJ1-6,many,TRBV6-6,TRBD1,CASRRQGESGTLHF,TGTGCCAGCAGACGACAGGGGGAGTCGGGAACCCTCCACTTT
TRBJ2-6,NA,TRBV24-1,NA,CATSETGRMSGANVLTF,TGTGCCACCAGTGAGACAGGGAGGATGAGTGGGGCCAACGTCCTGACTTTC
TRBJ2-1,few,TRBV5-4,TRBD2,CASSLGSSGSNEQFF,TGTGCCAGCAGCTTGGGATCTAGCGGGAGTAATGAGCAGTTCTTC
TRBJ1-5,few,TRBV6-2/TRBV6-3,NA,CASSYLSGNQPQHF,TGTGCCAGCAGTTACCTTTCGGGCAATCAGCCCCAGCATTTT
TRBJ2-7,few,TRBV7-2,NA,CASSLGVTTSYEQYF,TGTGCCAGCAGCTTAGGCGTGACTACATCCTACGAGCAGTACTTC
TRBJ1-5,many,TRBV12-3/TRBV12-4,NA,CASSLALYSNQPQHF,TGTGCCAGCAGTTTAGCGCTCTATAGCAATCAGCCCCAGCATTTT
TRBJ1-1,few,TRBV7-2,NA,CASSLWPNTEAFF,TGTGCCAGCAGCTTATGGCCAAACACTGAAGCTTTCTTT
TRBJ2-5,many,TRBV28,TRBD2,CASSRRLAGGETQYF,TGTGCCAGCAGTCGACGACTAGCGGGAGGAGAGACCCAGTACTTC
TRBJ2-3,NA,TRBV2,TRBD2,CASTETSGSGDTQYF,TGTGCCAGCACCGAGACTAGCGGGAGTGGAGATACGCAGTATTTT
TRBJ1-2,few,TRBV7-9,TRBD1,CASSLDSGTATGYTF,TGTGCCAGCAGCTTAGATTCGGGGACAGCGACCGGCTACACCTTC
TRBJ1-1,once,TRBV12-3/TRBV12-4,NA,CASSPLDWGSAEAFF,TGTGCCAGCAGTCCTCTCGATTGGGGGTCGGCTGAAGCTTTCTTT
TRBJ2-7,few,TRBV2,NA,CASKGQSYEQYF,TGTGCCAGCAAAGGACAATCCTACGAGCAGTACTTC
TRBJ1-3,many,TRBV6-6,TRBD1,CASSSRQGSGNTIYF,TGTGCCAGCAGTTCGAGACAGGGCTCTGGAAACACCATATATTTT
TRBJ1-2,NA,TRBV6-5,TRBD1,CASSPTRTGGVRPYTF,TGTGCCAGCAGCCCCACCAGGACAGGGGGCGTGCGGCCCTACACCTTC
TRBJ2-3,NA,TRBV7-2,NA,CASSLVPGDTQYF,TGTGCCAGCAGCTTAGTCCCGGGGGATACGCAGTATTTT
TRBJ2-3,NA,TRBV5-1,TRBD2,CASSPRTSGFTDTQYF,TGCGCCAGCAGCCCGAGGACTAGCGGGTTCACAGATACGCAGTATTTT
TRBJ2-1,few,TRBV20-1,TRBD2,CSARIAGGRNEQFF,TGCAGTGCAAGAATAGCGGGAGGGCGTAATGAGCAGTTCTTC
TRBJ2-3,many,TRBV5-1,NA,CASTGQNTDTQYF,TGCGCCAGCACCGGACAGAACACAGATACGCAGTATTTT
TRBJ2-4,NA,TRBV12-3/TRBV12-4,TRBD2,CASSFYRGSRDIQYF,TGTGCCAGCAGTTTTTATCGCGGGAGTAGGGACATTCAGTACTTC